This TCR beta chain appears in the sequencing data of a study of blood T cell repertoires in COVID-19. As for the study in general: Sample material is recorded as cDNA or gDNA derived from T cells, B-cell-depleted T cells, or PBMCs.

Per the original data handling: Amplification from reference gene primers served as the basis for estimated nucleated cell counts. Generated by immunoSEQ multiplex PCR, the TCRdb table keeps only in-frame clones and is missing some. V, J and clone size are those of that table, while D and trimming were read from the DNA. The data show approximately 150,000 clones, about 88% seen once. This CDR3 has 15 residues. The ends were cut back, 5 bases at V and 0 bases at J, with 12 bases in the middle. Germline lookup yields CDR1 SGHRS and CDR2 YFSETQ. Source material: peripheral blood. This clonotype originated in a woman older than 75 with acute or convalescent COVID-19. This chain uses TRBV5-1 with TRBJ1-3, with D possibly TRBD1 on 6 matching bases. Written as DNA, the CDR3 is TGCGCCAGCAGGTTACAGGGAGCCTCTGGAAACACCATATATTTT. It specifies CASRLQGASGNTIYF.